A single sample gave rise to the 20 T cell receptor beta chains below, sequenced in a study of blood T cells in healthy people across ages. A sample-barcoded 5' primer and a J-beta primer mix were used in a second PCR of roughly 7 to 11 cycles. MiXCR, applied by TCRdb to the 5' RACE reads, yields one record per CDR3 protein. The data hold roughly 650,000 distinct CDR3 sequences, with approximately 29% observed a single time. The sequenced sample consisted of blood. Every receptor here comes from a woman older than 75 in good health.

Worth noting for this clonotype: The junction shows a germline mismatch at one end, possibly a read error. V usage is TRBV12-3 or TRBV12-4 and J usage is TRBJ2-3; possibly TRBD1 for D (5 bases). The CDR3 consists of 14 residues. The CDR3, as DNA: TGTACCAGCAGAACACAGGTGTTTGCAGATACGCAGTATTTT. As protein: CTSRTQVFADTQYF.

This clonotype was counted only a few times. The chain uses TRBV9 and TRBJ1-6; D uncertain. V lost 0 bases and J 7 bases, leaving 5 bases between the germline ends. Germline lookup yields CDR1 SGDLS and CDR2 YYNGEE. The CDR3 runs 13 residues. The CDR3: CASSVEVNSPLHF. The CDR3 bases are TGTGCCAGCAGCGTAGAAGTCAATTCACCCCTCCACTTT.

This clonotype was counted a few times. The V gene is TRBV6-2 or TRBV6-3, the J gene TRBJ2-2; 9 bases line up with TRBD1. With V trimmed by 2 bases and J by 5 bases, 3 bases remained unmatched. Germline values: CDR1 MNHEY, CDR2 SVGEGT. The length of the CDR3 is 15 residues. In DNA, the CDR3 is TGTGCCAGCAGTTACCGGACAGGGGTAACCGGGGAGCTGTTTTTT. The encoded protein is CASSYRTGVTGELFF.

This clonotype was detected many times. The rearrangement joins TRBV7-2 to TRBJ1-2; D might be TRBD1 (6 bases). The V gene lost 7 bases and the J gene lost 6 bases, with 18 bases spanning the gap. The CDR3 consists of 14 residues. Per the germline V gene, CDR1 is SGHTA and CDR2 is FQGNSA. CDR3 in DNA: TGTGCCAGCACCCCCGGGTTCGGGGGCAATGGCTACACCTTC. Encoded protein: CASTPGFGGNGYTF.

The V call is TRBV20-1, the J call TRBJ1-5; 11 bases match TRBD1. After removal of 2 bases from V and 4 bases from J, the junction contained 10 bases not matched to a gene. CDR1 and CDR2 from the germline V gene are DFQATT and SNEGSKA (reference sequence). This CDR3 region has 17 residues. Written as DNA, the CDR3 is TGCAGTGCTAGATCCGGACAGGGGGCGACTTGGAATCAGCCCCAGCATTTT. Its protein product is CSARSGQGATWNQPQHF.

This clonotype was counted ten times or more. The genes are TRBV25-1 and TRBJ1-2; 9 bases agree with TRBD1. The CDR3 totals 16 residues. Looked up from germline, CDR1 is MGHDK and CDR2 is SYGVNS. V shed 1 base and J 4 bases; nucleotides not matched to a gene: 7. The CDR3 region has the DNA TGTGCCAGCAGTGAATGGGGGGACAGGGCCGTCTATGGCTACACCTTC. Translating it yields CASSEWGDRAVYGYTF.

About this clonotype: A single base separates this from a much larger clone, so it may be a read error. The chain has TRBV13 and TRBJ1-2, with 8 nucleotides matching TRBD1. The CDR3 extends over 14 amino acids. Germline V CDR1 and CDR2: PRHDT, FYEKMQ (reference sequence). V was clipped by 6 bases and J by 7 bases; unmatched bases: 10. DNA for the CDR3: TGTGCCAGCAGAGACGGGACAGGCAGCGGTGGCTACACCTTC. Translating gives CASRDGTGSGGYTF.

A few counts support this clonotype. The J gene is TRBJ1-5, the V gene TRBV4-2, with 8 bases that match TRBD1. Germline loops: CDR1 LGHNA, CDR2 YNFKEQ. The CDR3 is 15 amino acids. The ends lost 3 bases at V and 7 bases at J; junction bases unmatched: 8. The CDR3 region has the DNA TGTGCCAGCAGCCATGCCCAACAGGGGGACCAGCCCCAGCATTTT. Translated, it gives CASSHAQQGDQPQHF.

The CDR3 region has the DNA TGTGCCAGCACCCTACCAGGGAACAGGGCTGGGGAGCTGTTTTTT. It encodes CASTLPGNRAGELFF. This rearrangement joins TRBV28 to TRBJ2-2; weak D call: TRBD1 (6 bases). V shed 7 bases and J shed 8 bases, with 20 bases lying between them. The CDR3 length is 15 residues. Germline CDR1 MDHEN, CDR2 SYDVKM. Full variable domain (rest looked up from reference TRBV28 and TRBJ2-2): DVKVTQSSRYLVKRTGEKVFLECVQDMDHENMFWYRQDPGLGLRLIYFSYDVKMKEKGDIPEGYSVSREKKERFSLILESASTNQTSMYLCASTLPGNRAGELFFGEGSRLTVL.

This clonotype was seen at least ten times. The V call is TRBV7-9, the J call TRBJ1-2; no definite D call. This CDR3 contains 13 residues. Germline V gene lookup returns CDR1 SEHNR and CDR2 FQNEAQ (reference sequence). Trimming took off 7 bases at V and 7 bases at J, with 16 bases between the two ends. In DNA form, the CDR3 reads TGTGCCAGCACCAGAGTTGGGGAGGGTGGCTACACCTTC. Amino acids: CASTRVGEGGYTF. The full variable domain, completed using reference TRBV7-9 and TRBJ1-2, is DTGVSQNPRHKITKRGQNVTFRCDPISEHNRLYWYRQTLGQGPEFLTYFQNEAQLEKSRLLSDRFSAERPKGSFSTLEIQRTEQGDSAMYLCASTRVGEGGYTFGSGTRLTVV.

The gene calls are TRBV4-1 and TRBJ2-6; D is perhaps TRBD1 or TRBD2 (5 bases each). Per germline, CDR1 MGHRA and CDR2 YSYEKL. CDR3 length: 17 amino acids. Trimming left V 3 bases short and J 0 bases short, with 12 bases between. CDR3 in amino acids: CASSHGTGSSGANVLTF. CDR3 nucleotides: TGCGCCAGCAGCCATGGGACGGGGAGCTCTGGGGCCAACGTCCTGACTTTC.

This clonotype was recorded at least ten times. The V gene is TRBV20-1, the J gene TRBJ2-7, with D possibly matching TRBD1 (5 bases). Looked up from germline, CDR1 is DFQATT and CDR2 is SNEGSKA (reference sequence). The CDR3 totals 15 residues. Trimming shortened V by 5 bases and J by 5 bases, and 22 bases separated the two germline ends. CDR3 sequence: CSAPGFSVGLNEQYF. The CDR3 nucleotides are TGCAGTGCTCCGGGCTTTTCGGTGGGGCTCAACGAGCAGTACTTC.

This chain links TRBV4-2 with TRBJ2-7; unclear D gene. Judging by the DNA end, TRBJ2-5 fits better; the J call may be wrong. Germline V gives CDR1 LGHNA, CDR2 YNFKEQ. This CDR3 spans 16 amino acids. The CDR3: CASSQAWQAPRETQYF. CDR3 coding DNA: TGTGCCAGCAGCCAAGCGTGGCAAGCTCCCCGAGAGACCCAGTACTTC.

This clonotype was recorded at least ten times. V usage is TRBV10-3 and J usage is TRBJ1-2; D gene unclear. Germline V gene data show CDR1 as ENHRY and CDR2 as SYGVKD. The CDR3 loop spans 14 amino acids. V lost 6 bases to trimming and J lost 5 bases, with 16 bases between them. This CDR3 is CAIREWASEYGYTF. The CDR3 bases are TGTGCCATCAGAGAATGGGCCTCAGAATATGGCTACACCTTC.

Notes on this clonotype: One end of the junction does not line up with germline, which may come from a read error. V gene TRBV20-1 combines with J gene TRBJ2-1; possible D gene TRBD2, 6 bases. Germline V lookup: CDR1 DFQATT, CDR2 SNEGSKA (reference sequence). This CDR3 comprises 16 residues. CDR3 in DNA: TGCAGTGCTAGAGGCGGGGCCCGGGGGTCCTACAATGAGCAGGTCTTC. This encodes CSARGGARGSYNEQVF.

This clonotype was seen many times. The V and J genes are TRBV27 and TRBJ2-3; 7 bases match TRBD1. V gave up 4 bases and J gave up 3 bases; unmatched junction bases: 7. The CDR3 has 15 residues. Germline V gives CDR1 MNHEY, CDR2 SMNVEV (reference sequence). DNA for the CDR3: TGTGCCAGCAGTTGGGGGACAGCGTTTACAGATACGCAGTATTTT. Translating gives CASSWGTAFTDTQYF.

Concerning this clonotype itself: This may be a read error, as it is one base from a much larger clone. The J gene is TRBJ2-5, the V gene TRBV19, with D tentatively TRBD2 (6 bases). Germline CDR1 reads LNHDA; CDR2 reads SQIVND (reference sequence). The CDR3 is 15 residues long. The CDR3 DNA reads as TGTGCCAGTAGTATAGCCCGGGACTCACAAGGGACCCAGTACTTC. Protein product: CASSIARDSQGTQYF.

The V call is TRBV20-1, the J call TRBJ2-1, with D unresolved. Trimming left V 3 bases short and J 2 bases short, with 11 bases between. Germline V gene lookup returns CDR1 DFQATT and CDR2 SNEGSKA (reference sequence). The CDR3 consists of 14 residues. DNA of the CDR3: TGCAGTGCTAGGTGGGTAGAGGCCTACAATGAGCAGTTCTTC. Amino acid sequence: CSARWVEAYNEQFF.

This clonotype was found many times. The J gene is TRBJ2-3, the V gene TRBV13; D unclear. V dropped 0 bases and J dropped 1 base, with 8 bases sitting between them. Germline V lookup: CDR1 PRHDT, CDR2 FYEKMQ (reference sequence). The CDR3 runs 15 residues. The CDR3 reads CASSLGIAGTDTQYF. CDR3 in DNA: TGTGCCAGCAGCTTAGGCATTGCGGGCACAGATACGCAGTATTTT.

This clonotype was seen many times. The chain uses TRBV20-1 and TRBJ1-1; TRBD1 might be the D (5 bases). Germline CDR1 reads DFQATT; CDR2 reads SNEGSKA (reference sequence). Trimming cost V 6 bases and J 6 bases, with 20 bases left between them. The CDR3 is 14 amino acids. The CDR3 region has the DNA TGCAGTGCCGCGGGGGGGACTAGGGGCTCTGAAGCTTTCTTT. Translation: CSAAGGTRGSEAFF.